Listed here are 19 T cell receptor beta chains from one sample, sequenced in a study of blood T cells in healthy people across ages (dated by TCRdb to between 2014 and 2017). Library preparation used 5' RACE. The sequencer was an Illumina HiSeq 2500. A second PCR of about 6 to 12 cycles was performed with a sample-barcoded 5' primer and a J-beta primer mix. TCRdb cleaned the public reads at Q25 with fastp, built clones with MiXCR and kept in-frame beta chains. Each entry merges the rows of one CDR3 protein and shows their most common DNA and genes. This sample lists 1.5 million to 2 million distinct CDR3 sequences; just under 50% were detected once. The ten top clones hold over 2% of the sample. Sequences were obtained from blood. The origin of the receptors is a middle-aged woman in good health.

V and J are TRBV7-2 and TRBJ2-7; TRBD1 matches at 7 bases. J was trimmed by 0 bases and V by 6 bases; bases with no gene match: 8. This CDR3 has 15 residues. The V gene's germline CDR1 is SGHTA and CDR2 FQGNSA. CDR3 DNA sequence: TGTGCCAGCAGTTCCATCCGGGACAGCTCCTACGAGCAGTACTTC. Translation gives CASSSIRDSSYEQYF.

The genes are TRBV20-1 and TRBJ2-7; 8 bases agree with TRBD2. Germline CDR1 DFQATT, CDR2 SNEGSKA (reference sequence). Trimming cost V 3 bases and J 6 bases; bases outside gene matches: 7. This CDR3 has 13 residues. The CDR3 nucleotides read TGCAGTGCTAGGGGGACTAGTTGGGGCGAGCAGTACTTC. This translates into CSARGTSWGEQYF.

As DNA, the CDR3 is TGCGCCAGCAGCCAAGAGACCGTTTTGGGCGAGCAGTTCTTC. Amino acid sequence: CASSQETVLGEQFF. V usage is TRBV4-3 and J usage is TRBJ2-1, with D unresolved. Trimming took off 0 bases at V and 10 bases at J, with 13 bases between the two ends. Germline CDR1 reads LGHNA; CDR2 reads YSLEER. The CDR3 length is 14 residues.

The rearrangement links TRBV27 to TRBJ1-4; D is unclear. This CDR3 has 13 residues. The V gene's germline CDR1 is MNHEY and CDR2 SMNVEV (reference sequence). Trimming took 6 bases from V and 5 from J, leaving 10 bases between them. CDR3 bases: TGTGCCAGCAGGGACTTCTTGAATGAAAAACTGTTTTTT. Translating gives CASRDFLNEKLFF.

The genes are TRBV20-1 and TRBJ2-7; D assignment may be TRBD1 or TRBD2 (5 bases each). Trimming shortened V by 5 bases and J by 5 bases, and 19 bases separated the two germline ends. This CDR3 has 14 residues. Germline V gene sequence: CDR1 DFQATT, CDR2 SNEGSKA (reference sequence). The CDR3 DNA follows: TGCAGTGCTGACCCCGGGACGGCGATGGACGAGCAGTACTTC. This codes for CSADPGTAMDEQYF.

This chain links TRBV7-9 with TRBJ2-7, with a possible D match to TRBD1 (5 bases). The ends were cut back, 6 bases at V and 7 bases at J, with 19 bases in the middle. Germline CDR1 is SEHNR and CDR2 is FQNEAQ (reference sequence). This CDR3 is 14 amino acids long. CDR3 sequence: CASREGASYNEQYF. CDR3 in DNA: TGTGCCAGCAGAGAAGGGGCCTCCTACAATGAGCAGTACTTC.

The rearrangement joins TRBV11-1 to TRBJ2-3; the D gene is possibly TRBD2 (6 bases). V lost 5 bases and J lost 7, with 25 bases in between. This CDR3 has 17 amino acids. The germline CDR1 and CDR2 sequences are SGHAT and FQDESV (reference sequence). The CDR3 coding sequence is TGTGCCAGCAGCCTTACTAGCCGGGGTATTAAACTGAATACGCAGTATTTT. Protein product: CASSLTSRGIKLNTQYF.

This clonotype was counted between two and nine times. Here the CDR3 reads CASSSQTPEAFF. CDR3 DNA sequence: TGTGCCAGCAGCTCCCAGACTCCAGAGGCGTTCTTC. This chain joins TRBV7-9 and TRBJ2-1; D gene unclear. V gave up 4 bases and J gave up 15 bases, with 16 bases separating them. The germline V gene encodes CDR1 SEHNR and CDR2 FQNEAQ (reference sequence). The CDR3 spans 12 residues.

The genes are TRBV15 and TRBJ1-5, with no clear D. This CDR3 has 16 amino acids. Germline V CDR1 and CDR2: LNHNV, YYDKDF (reference sequence). V was shortened by 0 bases and J by 5 bases, with 14 bases between the two germline ends. CDR3 DNA: TGTGCCACCAGCAGAGAAAAGGAGGGCAAGTATCAGCCCCAGCATTTT. It encodes CATSREKEGKYQPQHF.

This clonotype was seen only a few times. The chain employs TRBV5-1 and TRBJ2-5; D tentatively reads TRBD1 or TRBD2 (5 bases each). The CDR3 runs to 15 residues. From germline, CDR1 is SGHRS and CDR2 YFSETQ. V lost 1 base to trimming and J lost 4 bases, with 14 bases between them. The CDR3 nucleotides read TGCGCCAGCAGCTTGTCTCGCCAGAGGGGAGAGACCCAGTACTTC. This sequence encodes CASSLSRQRGETQYF.

This clonotype was seen just once. The rearrangement links TRBV20-1 to TRBJ2-1; D could derive from TRBD1 or TRBD2 (6 bases each). The V end was cut by 3 bases, the J end by 5 bases, with 14 bases between. Germline V gene sequence: CDR1 DFQATT, CDR2 SNEGSKA (reference sequence). This CDR3 region has 14 residues. The CDR3: CSASQAGTNNEQFF. The CDR3 DNA sequence: TGCAGTGCTAGTCAGGCGGGGACAAACAATGAGCAGTTCTTC.

This clonotype was recorded once. This chain uses TRBV20-1 with TRBJ1-2, with unresolved D. Trimming took 6 bases from V and 6 from J, leaving 11 bases between them. Per the germline V gene, CDR1 is DFQATT and CDR2 is SNEGSKA (reference sequence). The CDR3 loop spans 11 amino acids. This chain's CDR3 is CSALSGDGYTF. The CDR3 coding sequence is TGCAGTGCCCTGTCAGGAGATGGCTACACCTTC.

The chain carries TRBV5-1 and TRBJ2-6; 9 nucleotides match TRBD1. CDR1 is SGHRS and CDR2 is YFSETQ in the germline V gene. Trimming cost V 7 bases and J 0 bases; bases outside gene matches: 8. The CDR3 sequence is 17 residues long. CDR3 in amino acids: CASRSRDRASGANVLTF. The CDR3 DNA follows: TGCGCCAGCCGCTCTAGGGACAGGGCCTCTGGGGCCAACGTCCTGACTTTC.

This clonotype was seen only once. Relative to the germline gene, one junction end is altered; a read error may explain this. CDR3 region: CASSMAGGNIQYF. The CDR3, as DNA: TGTGCCAGCTCTATGGCGGGGGGAAACATTCAGTACTTT. The J gene is TRBJ2-4, the V gene TRBV6-1; TRBD2 agrees at 8 bases. The CDR3 contains 13 residues. CDR1 is MNHNS and CDR2 is SASEGT in the germline V gene.

This clonotype was detected a few times. V is TRBV9 and J is TRBJ1-2; a possible D gene is TRBD1 (5 bases). Trimming removed 3 bases from V and 6 bases from J, with 15 bases in between. The CDR3 runs to 14 residues. CDR1 and CDR2 from the germline V gene are SGDLS and YYNGEE. The CDR3 bases are TGTGCCAGCAGCGCCCCTTCCCCGGGGGATGGCTACACCTTC. It translates to CASSAPSPGDGYTF.

The V call is TRBV6-2 or TRBV6-3, the J call TRBJ2-6; 9 positions agree with TRBD1. The CDR3 sequence is 18 residues long. Losses at the gene ends were 4 bases for V and 1 base for J; bases not matched to a gene: 8. From germline, CDR1 is MNHEY and CDR2 SVGEGT. As DNA, the CDR3 is TGTGCCAGCAGTTTACAGGGGGCGTCCCAGTCTGGGGCCAACGTCCTGACTTTC. As protein: CASSLQGASQSGANVLTF.

This clonotype has a handful of counts. This sequence joins TRBV9 and TRBJ2-7; D uncertain. The J call may be wrong; the DNA end is better matched by TRBJ2-5. Germline CDR1 reads SGDLS; CDR2 reads YYNGEE. The CDR3 has 12 residues. The CDR3 spells CASSASLGTQYF. The CDR3 DNA reads as TGTGCCAGCAGCGCCTCGTTGGGGACCCAGTACTTC.

This clonotype showed up just a few times. The chain employs TRBV12-3 or TRBV12-4 and TRBJ2-1; the D gene is possibly TRBD2 (5 bases). V lost 9 bases and J lost 10, with 22 bases in between. The CDR3 extends over 14 amino acids. The DNA for the CDR3 is TGTGCCAGTAGTCCCGGACTCGGAACGGGGGAGCAGTTCTTC. Translated, it gives CASSPGLGTGEQFF.

The sample holds a few counts of this clonotype. The gene calls are TRBV20-1 and TRBJ2-5; possible D gene TRBD1, 8 bases. Trimming cost V 4 bases and J 5 bases, with 23 bases left between them. CDR3 length equals 16 residues. Per the germline V gene, CDR1 is DFQATT and CDR2 is SNEGSKA (reference sequence). The CDR3 DNA sequence: TGCAGTGCTATAAGCCCCCAGACAGGGGAGGGGGAGACCCAGTACTTC. The encoded protein is CSAISPQTGEGETQYF.